Listed below are T cell receptor beta chains from one sample, sequenced in a study of blood T cells in healthy people across ages. TCRdb recomputed calls from the 5' RACE reads with MiXCR, one row per CDR3 protein. Of over a million distinct CDR3 sequences in the sample, roughly 43% were seen once. Material: blood. The receptors shown here come from a woman under 30 in good health. CDR3s include the opening cysteine and the closing phenylalanine or tryptophan.

CDR3,J,V
CSARDPSGSWTGELFF,TRBJ2-2,TRBV20-1
CASSQYSRVSYEQYF,TRBJ2-7,TRBV27
CASSWTSEAYEQYF,TRBJ2-7,TRBV7-2
CASSPRSSGQGSEAFF,TRBJ1-1,TRBV7-9
CSARDRRGYNEQFF,TRBJ2-1,TRBV20-1
CSARVLSGTDTQYF,TRBJ2-3,TRBV20-1
CASSLVGLAGGQNEQFF,TRBJ2-1,TRBV5-1
CASSLPRTGTYNEQYF,TRBJ2-7,TRBV12-3/TRBV12-4
CSVNGGRSQETQYF,TRBJ2-5,TRBV29-1
CASRPTATYEQYF,TRBJ2-7,TRBV6-2/TRBV6-3
CASSSQVTGETQYF,TRBJ2-5,TRBV27
CASSNSATNEKLFF,TRBJ1-4,TRBV3-1
CASQNRQGLANIQYF,TRBJ2-4,TRBV27
CASSIRNSPLHF,TRBJ1-6,TRBV19
CASSLPYAAGDNEQFF,TRBJ2-1,TRBV11-1
CSARLALGNEQFF,TRBJ2-1,TRBV20-1
CASSSQRRDNEQFF,TRBJ2-1,TRBV7-6